This entry lists 22 T cell receptor beta chains sequenced from one sample in a study of blood T cell repertoires in COVID-19. TCRdb keeps only in-frame clones here, not all; method: immunoSEQ multiplex PCR. The sample lists a few hundred thousand clones; just under 90% were seen once. The sequencing sample was made of PBMCs or T cells enriched from blood (not recorded which). The receptors shown here come from a woman aged 45-65 years who had recovered from COVID-19.

The chain carries TRBV29-1 and TRBJ2-1, with TRBD1 matching over 10 bases. The trim removed 7 bases at V and 5 bases at J, leaving 5 bases unmatched. The CDR3 spans 13 residues. The germline gives CDR1 SQVTM, CDR2 ANQGSEA. The CDR3 DNA is TGCAGCGCCCGGACAGGGGGACACAATGAGCAGTTCTTC. This sequence encodes CSARTGGHNEQFF.

The chain links TRBV27 to TRBJ1-1, with D tentatively TRBD1 (6 bases). The CDR3 sequence is 14 residues long. Trimming left V 8 bases short and J 4 bases short, with 17 bases between. Germline assignment: CDR1 MNHEY and CDR2 SMNVEV (reference sequence). CDR3 in amino acids: CASGEGGRSTEAFF. The CDR3 coding sequence is TGTGCCAGCGGGGAGGGGGGGCGAAGCACTGAAGCTTTCTTT.

The V gene is TRBV19, the J gene TRBJ2-1; the match to TRBD2 covers 7 bases. Germline V gene sequence: CDR1 LNHDA, CDR2 SQIVND (reference sequence). After removal of 0 bases from V and 6 bases from J, the junction contained 8 bases not matched to a gene. The CDR3 has 16 residues. The CDR3 loop is CASSIERTRVFNEQFF. The CDR3, as DNA: TGTGCCAGTAGTATAGAGAGGACTAGGGTTTTCAATGAGCAGTTCTTC.

The CDR3 is CASSYRGPPRDEQYF. In DNA, the CDR3 is TGTGCCAGCAGTTATAGGGGCCCTCCGAGAGACGAGCAGTACTTC. This chain connects TRBV6-5 to TRBJ2-7; a weak D match, TRBD1 (5 bases). V was cut by 3 bases and J by 5 bases, with 17 bases left in between. Germline CDR1 and CDR2: MNHEY and SVGAGI. The CDR3 length is 15 residues.

The chain combines TRBV11-3 with TRBJ1-1; D remains ambiguous. Germline loops: CDR1 SGHNT, CDR2 YENEEA. CDR3 length: 13 residues. The V gene lost 5 bases and the J gene lost 6 bases, with 13 bases spanning the gap. Here the CDR3 reads CASSHGVLAEAFF. The CDR3 nucleotides read TGTGCCAGCAGCCACGGGGTACTCGCTGAAGCTTTCTTT.

The chain couples TRBV3-1 (or the pseudogene TRBV3-2) to TRBJ2-7, with TRBD1 matching over 10 bases. CDR1 LGHDT and CDR2 YNNKEL come from the germline V gene (reference sequence). V was pared by 2 bases and J by 2 bases, with 3 bases of the junction left unmatched. The CDR3 length is 15 residues. CDR3: CASSQTTGGAYEQYF. Written as DNA, the CDR3 is TGTGCCAGCAGCCAAACGACAGGGGGCGCCTACGAGCAGTACTTC.

This chain joins TRBV9 and TRBJ1-1, with TRBD1 matching 7 bases. Per germline, CDR1 SGDLS and CDR2 YYNGEE. The CDR3 spans 15 residues. V lost 4 bases to trimming and J lost 2 bases; unmatched junction nucleotides: 8. The CDR3 here is CASSLEGQFNTEAFF. In DNA, the CDR3 is TGTGCCAGCAGCCTCGAGGGACAGTTCAACACTGAAGCTTTCTTT.

The chain carries TRBV24-1 and TRBJ2-4; D is perhaps TRBD2 (6 bases). Trimming left V 4 bases short and J 6 bases short, with 15 bases between. CDR1 and CDR2 from the germline V gene are KGHDR and SFDVKD. This CDR3 is built from 15 residues. The CDR3 DNA follows: TGTGCCACCAGTGACCCCAGAGAGGGAGGAAACATTCAGTACTTC. Translation gives CATSDPREGGNIQYF.

The chain recombines TRBV18 with TRBJ2-3, with D tentatively TRBD2 (5 bases). Trimming shortened V by 6 bases and J by 6 bases, and 19 bases separated the two germline ends. The CDR3 is 15 amino acids. Germline CDR1 and CDR2: KGHSH and LQKENI. The CDR3 DNA is TGTGCCAGCTCCCCCAAAGGGAGTTTGGCGGATACGCAGTATTTT. As protein: CASSPKGSLADTQYF.

The chain links TRBV15 to TRBJ1-2, with a possible D match to TRBD1 (6 bases). Germline loops: CDR1 LNHNV, CDR2 YYDKDF (reference sequence). The CDR3 is 14 residues long. The V end lost 5 bases, the J end lost 7 bases, and 17 bases lay between the germline ends. The CDR3 DNA sequence: TGTGCCACCAGCGGCCAAGGGGGTATGGTTGGCTACACCTTC. This sequence encodes CATSGQGGMVGYTF.

This chain uses TRBV10-3 with TRBJ1-1, with 9 bases aligning to TRBD1. Germline CDR1 is ENHRY and CDR2 is SYGVKD. The CDR3 sequence is 15 residues long. The junction had 3 bases not matched to a gene; V was cut back by 3 bases and J by 1 base. Written as DNA, the CDR3 is TGTGCCATCAGTGAACGACAGGGGGAGAACACTGAAGCTTTCTTT. Its translation is CAISERQGENTEAFF.

The gene calls are TRBV30 and TRBJ2-2, with a tentative D call TRBD1 (6 bases). V shed 2 bases and J shed 1 base, with 11 bases lying between them. The CDR3 loop spans 15 amino acids. The germline CDR1 and CDR2 sequences are GTSNPN and SVGIG (reference sequence). CDR3 region: CAWSFRTVNTGELFF. CDR3 coding DNA: TGTGCCTGGAGTTTCCGGACAGTGAACACCGGGGAGCTGTTTTTT.

The chain joins TRBV10-3 to TRBJ1-2, with TRBD1 as a possible D gene (6 bases). V gave up 10 bases and J gave up 6 bases, with 15 bases separating them. The CDR3 sequence is 12 residues long. Per germline, CDR1 ENHRY and CDR2 SYGVKD. The CDR3 is CATRGNRDGYTF. The DNA for the CDR3 is TGTGCCACCAGAGGGAACAGGGATGGCTACACCTTC.

This chain links TRBV5-1 with TRBJ2-3, with D possibly being TRBD2 (6 bases). This CDR3 is built from 15 residues. CDR1 and CDR2 from the germline V gene are SGHRS and YFSETQ. V lost 3 bases and J 0 bases, leaving 11 bases between the germline ends. In nucleotides, the CDR3 is TGCGCCAGCAGCTCCGGGACTGTCAGCACAGATACGCAGTATTTT. Its protein is CASSSGTVSTDTQYF.

The CDR3 sequence: CASSAWTGADEKLFF. CDR3 nucleotides: TGTGCCAGCAGCGCGTGGACAGGGGCTGATGAAAAACTGTTTTTT. The V gene is TRBV7-9, the J gene TRBJ1-4; 9 nucleotides align to TRBD1. Germline assignment: CDR1 SEHNR and CDR2 FQNEAQ (reference sequence). The CDR3 totals 15 residues. The V and J ends lost 5 bases and 6 bases, in that order; junction bases with no gene match: 7.

The chain couples TRBV28 to TRBJ1-4, with 7 positions matching TRBD1. Trimming cost V 6 bases and J 7 bases; bases outside gene matches: 5. The CDR3 sequence is 13 residues long. Germline CDR1 and CDR2: MDHEN and SYDVKM. The CDR3 DNA reads TGTGCCAGCAGGGGAACAGGGGCTGAAAAACTGTTTTTT. It codes for CASRGTGAEKLFF.

The chain is built from TRBV7-2 and TRBJ2-2, with 8 bases lining up with TRBD2. The V gene end was trimmed by 3 bases and the J gene end by 3 bases; junction bases not matched to a gene: 0. CDR1 is SGHTA, CDR2 FQGNSA, per germline. The CDR3 consists of 14 residues. CDR3 sequence reads: CASSFSGDTGELFF. The CDR3, as DNA: TGTGCCAGCAGCTTTAGCGGGGACACCGGGGAGCTGTTTTTT. Together with reference TRBV7-2 and TRBJ2-2, the CDR3 gives the full variable domain: GAGVSQSPSNKVTEKGKDVELRCDPISGHTALYWYRQSLGQGLEFLIYFQGNSAPDKSGLPSDRFSAERTGGSVSTLTIQRTQQEDSAVYLCASSFSGDTGELFFGEGSRLTVL.

The chain employs TRBV6-1 and TRBJ2-3; 10 nucleotides align to TRBD2. Per the germline V gene, CDR1 is MNHNS and CDR2 is SASEGT. V lost 4 bases and J lost 5; bases outside the gene matches: 3. CDR3 length equals 14 residues. CDR3 nucleotide sequence: TGTGCCAGCAGTGCAGCGGGGGGGGTAGATACGCAGTATTTT. This encodes CASSAAGGVDTQYF.

This chain connects TRBV4-2 to TRBJ1-2; D call uncertain. Looked up from germline, CDR1 is LGHNA and CDR2 is YNFKEQ. This CDR3 is built from 14 residues. Trimming removed 1 base at V and 0 bases at J, with 6 bases between. CDR3 nucleotides: TGTGCCAGCAGCCAAGGGCGGCCTAACTATGGCTACACCTTC. This codes for CASSQGRPNYGYTF.

Only a few counts were recorded for this clone. V is TRBV25-1 and J is TRBJ1-1; a possible D gene is TRBD1 (5 bases). Per germline, CDR1 MGHDK and CDR2 SYGVNS. This CDR3 has 13 amino acids. Trimming stripped 1 base from V and 9 bases from J, with 12 bases between. The CDR3 protein is CASSEFGGGKAFF. The CDR3 DNA reads as TGTGCCAGCAGTGAATTCGGGGGGGGTAAAGCTTTCTTT.

This clone was detected only once. The J gene is TRBJ2-7, the V gene TRBV4-1; D gene unclear. Looked up from germline, CDR1 is MGHRA and CDR2 is YSYEKL. The CDR3 runs to 15 residues. Trimming stripped 0 bases from V and 2 bases from J, with 11 bases between. CDR3 coding DNA: TGCGCCAGCAGCCAAGAAAGGAGAGAGACCTACGAGCAGTACTTC. Protein product: CASSQERRETYEQYF.

This chain links TRBV19 with TRBJ1-2; 7 nucleotides match TRBD1. Looked up from germline, CDR1 is LNHDA and CDR2 is SQIVND (reference sequence). The junction had 9 bases not matched to a gene; V was cut back by 3 bases and J by 5 bases. CDR3 length: 15 amino acids. The CDR3 spells CASSIMGQQTYGYTF. Written as DNA, the CDR3 is TGTGCCAGTAGTATCATGGGACAGCAAACGTATGGCTACACCTTC.